This TCR beta chain was retrieved from a study of CD8+ T cells in alopecia areata. Looked up from germline, CDR1 is SQVTM and CDR2 is ANQGSEA. V was shortened by 7 bases and J by 3 bases, with 13 bases between the two germline ends. The CDR3 extends over 12 amino acids. Treatment given: oral pan-JAK inhibitor, 5-10 mg twice daily. As part of sample collection, lesional scalp punch biopsies and peripheral blood were taken from alopecia areata patients. Sequencing used cDNA as its template, made by extracting RNA and reverse transcribing it. TCRdb's table, derived via immunoSEQ multiplex PCR, lists solely in-frame clones and lacks some. The table lists roughly 73,000 clones, 29% of them singletons.

This clonotype was sampled from a human donor with alopecia areata. Specimen: CD8+ T cells sorted from blood, collected at week 4, from a patient treated with tofacitinib. The V call is TRBV29-1, the J call TRBJ2-7; D could derive from TRBD1 or TRBD2 (6 bases each). CDR3 nucleotide sequence: TGCAGCGGGGGGGACATTGGCTACGAGCAGTACTTC. Residues: CSGGDIGYEQYF.